These 4 T cell receptor beta chains were sequenced from one sample in a study of STAT3 mutations in large granular lymphocyte leukemia. Repertoires were generated with immunoSEQ multiplex PCR, while TCRdb's copy carries only in-frame clones and drops some. Of over 25,000 clones listed, 65% to 80% are singletons. These TCRs are of unknown antigen specificity. Study outcomes and limitations: Every T-cell large granular lymphocyte leukemia patient had at least one immunodominant TCR beta clonotype.

Sequencing was carried out using peripheral blood mononuclear cells. Source of these receptors: a woman in her forties or fifties with T-cell large granular lymphocyte leukemia. Some clones in this sample may be carry-over from other donors' samples.

The chain links TRBV7-9 to TRBJ1-4; D is possibly TRBD1 (6 bases). V dropped 4 bases and J dropped 0 bases, with 15 bases sitting between them. This CDR3 has 17 residues. Germline CDR1 reads SEHNR; CDR2 reads FQNEAQ (reference sequence). In DNA form, the CDR3 reads TGTGCCAGCAGCTCACTCGGGGGCATAGCAACTAATGAAAAACTGTTTTTT. It is translated as CASSSLGGIATNEKLFF.

V usage is TRBV18 and J usage is TRBJ2-2; possible D gene TRBD2, 5 bases. Germline V lookup: CDR1 KGHSH, CDR2 LQKENI. The CDR3 runs 14 residues. With 0 bases removed from V and 6 bases from J, the gap between germline ends came to 8 bases. CDR3 loop: CASSPPPGSGELFF. The CDR3 DNA reads TGTGCCAGCTCACCACCCCCGGGGTCCGGGGAGCTGTTTTTT.

The gene calls are TRBV29-1 and TRBJ1-2; D perhaps matches TRBD1 (6 bases). Trimming took off 5 bases at V and 5 bases at J, with 9 bases between the two ends. CDR3 size: 11 residues. Germline CDR1 reads SQVTM; CDR2 reads ANQGSEA. The CDR3 sequence is CSVSGQYGYTF. The CDR3 region has the DNA TGCAGCGTTTCAGGACAGTATGGCTACACCTTC.

The table lists this clone with a count of one. This chain joins TRBV29-1 and TRBJ1-1; D call uncertain. V lost 1 base and J lost 1, with 10 bases in between. The CDR3 has 14 amino acids. The V gene's germline CDR1 is SQVTM and CDR2 ANQGSEA. The CDR3 region has the DNA TGCAGCGTTGAAGCCTGGAATGCGAACACTGAAGCTTTCTTT. Translation gives CSVEAWNANTEAFF. Using reference TRBV29-1 and TRBJ1-1 for the parts outside the CDR3, the full variable domain is SAVISQKPSRDICQRGTSLTIQCQVDSQVTMMFWYRQQPGQSLTLIATANQGSEATYESGFVIDKFPISRPNLTFSTLTVSNMSPEDSSIYLCSVEAWNANTEAFFGQGTRLTVV.